This T cell receptor beta chain was captured in a study of T cells in Graves' hyperthyroidism and ophthalmopathy. Study-level findings and limits: Blood shared most expanded thyroid clonotypes above 0.001. Ophthalmopathy got predicted by the model a median roughly six months before its onset.

The table lists this clonotype with many counts. As yet, its antigen is unknown. From RNA transcripts, TCR beta CDR3 regions were amplified. In the first-round RT-PCR of the TCR CDR3, the HTBI primer set was used. TCRdb re-called the multiplex PCR reads through MiXCR, storing one row per CDR3 protein. The table shows 600,000 to 750,000 distinct CDR3 sequences, with roughly a sixth occurring only once. In patients aged 18 to 65, hyperthyroidism was newly diagnosed, with duration under 2 months. There are 13 residues in the CDR3. Trimming took off 2 bases at V and 1 base at J, with 4 bases between the two ends. Germline values: CDR1 KGHDR, CDR2 SFDVKD.

The receptor was isolated from a middle-aged man with Graves' hyperthyroidism. The sample consisted of blood. This chain links TRBV24-1 with TRBJ1-1; D ambiguous. The CDR3 nucleotides are TGTGCCACCAGTGATTCCTCGAACACTGAAGCTTTCTTT. Residues: CATSDSSNTEAFF.